This T cell receptor (beta chain) was recovered during a study of blood T cell repertoires in COVID-19. For the study at large: Samples of COVID-19 (acute and convalescent) were obtained from the United States, Italy and Spain. Sources were T cells, B-cell-depleted T cells, or PBMCs; the material itself was cDNA or gDNA.

This clone showed up just once. Per the original data handling: Estimates of nucleated cell counts were drawn from the amplification of reference gene primers. Method: immunoSEQ multiplex PCR; TCRdb's copy keeps in-frame clones and lacks some. The V and J calls and clone size come from that table; D and trimming were worked out from the DNA. This table has a few hundred thousand clones, around 87% appearing once. The source of this sequence is a woman in her 50s with active or convalescent COVID-19. Sequencing input: peripheral blood.

The CDR3 DNA sequence: TGTGCCAGCAGCCAAGGGACAGGGGGTAACGGAGAAAAACTGTTTTTT. Encoded protein: CASSQGTGGNGEKLFF. The chain is built from TRBV3-1 (or the pseudogene TRBV3-2) and TRBJ1-4; 10 bases match TRBD1. V shed 1 base and J 8 bases; nucleotides not matched to a gene: 7. Germline V gives CDR1 LGHDT, CDR2 YNNKEL (reference sequence). This CDR3 has 16 amino acids.